This record concerns one T cell receptor beta chain sequence. This sample is drawn from a study of T cells in Graves' hyperthyroidism and ophthalmopathy. Study in general: Sampling of peripheral blood happened at initial diagnosis, prior to any treatment.

In germline, CDR1 is SGDLS, CDR2 YYNGEE. The CDR3 consists of 14 residues. V gave up 4 bases and J gave up 4 bases, with 12 bases separating them. TCR beta CDR3 sequences were amplified from RNA transcripts. The TCR CDR3 was amplified in a first-round RT-PCR using the HTBI primer set. TCRdb re-derived calls from the multiplex PCR reads in MiXCR, one entry per CDR3 protein. The sample lists 500,000 to 650,000 distinct CDR3 sequences, less than 15% occurring once. This rearrangement joins TRBV9 to TRBJ2-1, with a tentative D call TRBD2 (6 bases). The sequence came from a woman between 40 and 50 years old with Graves' hyperthyroidism. Material for sequencing was blood. CDR3 coding DNA: TGTGCCAGCAGCCCGGTCGGGGGATACAATGAGCAGTTCTTC. Translating gives CASSPVGGYNEQFF.